The count of the clone carrying this T cell receptor (beta chain) is one. No antigen is known for it. Control samples came 1 year after myeloablative marrow transplants with methotrexate plus calcineurin inhibitor. This sample is part of a study of T cells after posttransplantation cyclophosphamide. Between the trimmed V and J ends, which lost 0 bases and 2 bases, there was a span of 11 bases. Per the germline V gene, CDR1 is LGHNA and CDR2 is YSLEER. This CDR3 has 15 amino acids. Clones were read by immunoSEQ multiplex PCR, and TCRdb kept only the in-frame ones, dropping some. The sample consists of approximately 15,000 clones, 80% to 90% of them appearing once. Findings and limits, study-wide: After PTCy, TRB diversity resembled that of CNI/methotrexate controls.

This TCR was recovered from a male patient in his 30s who received an allogeneic stem cell transplant from an unrelated donor, was CMV-positive, and had acute and chronic GVHD. T cells may partly derive from the graft donor. V usage is TRBV4-3 and J usage is TRBJ2-7; maybe TRBD2 (5 bases). The sample consisted of PBMCs, taken just under 450 days after allogeneic stem cell transplant with calcineurin inhibitor and methotrexate. In DNA, the CDR3 is TGCGCCAGCAGCCAAGATTTCCGGGGTACCTACGAGCAGTACTTC. As protein: CASSQDFRGTYEQYF.